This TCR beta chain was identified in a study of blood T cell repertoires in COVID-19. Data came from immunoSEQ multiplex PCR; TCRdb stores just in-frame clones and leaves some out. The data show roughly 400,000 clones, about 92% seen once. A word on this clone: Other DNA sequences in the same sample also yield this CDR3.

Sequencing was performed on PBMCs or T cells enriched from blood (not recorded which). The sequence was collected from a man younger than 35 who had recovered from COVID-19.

The CDR3 here is CSARQGYGYTF. In DNA form, the CDR3 reads TGCAGTGCTAGACAGGGGTATGGCTACACCTTC. V usage is TRBV20-1 and J usage is TRBJ1-2, with a possible D match to TRBD1 (6 bases). The CDR3 runs 11 residues. V was trimmed by 2 bases and J by 5 bases, leaving 6 bases between them. Per the germline V gene, CDR1 is DFQATT and CDR2 is SNEGSKA (reference sequence).